This entry concerns a single T cell receptor (beta chain). The protocol was immunoSEQ multiplex PCR, while the TCRdb copy is restricted to in-frame clones and leaves out a portion. Among just over 50,000 clones listed, 73% were seen once. Every one of the patients relapsed after autologous stem cell transplantation (brentuximab vedotin exposure was variable). This record comes from a study of PD-1 blockade in classical Hodgkin lymphoma. Source: peripheral blood mononuclear cells (PBMCs), taken before the second cycle of nivolumab. The sequence was obtained from a human donor with classical Hodgkin lymphoma.

The CDR3 DNA reads as TGTGCCAGCTCACCACGAGCAGAGAACACTGAAGCTTTCTTT. This translates into CASSPRAENTEAFF. The chain employs TRBV18 and TRBJ1-1; D ambiguous. Trimming pared 1 base from V and 1 base from J, leaving 7 bases between. The CDR3 has 14 amino acids. In germline, CDR1 is KGHSH, CDR2 LQKENI. Full variable domain (rest looked up from reference TRBV18 and TRBJ1-1): NAGVMQNPRHLVRRRGQEARLRCSPMKGHSHVYWYRQLPEEGLKFMVYLQKENIIDESGMPKERFSAEFPKEGPSILRIQQVVRGDSAAYFCASSPRAENTEAFFGQGTRLTVV.